This passage covers 14 T cell receptor beta chains from one sample sequenced in a study of T cells after posttransplantation cyclophosphamide. TCRdb's table, derived via immunoSEQ multiplex PCR, lists solely in-frame clones and lacks some. Singletons are absent from the sample, which has about 39,000 clones. Material for sequencing was PBMCs. These receptors were taken from a woman aged 45-65 years in good health and a related stem cell transplant donor.

This clone showed up many times. The rearrangement joins TRBV7-9 to TRBJ2-7; D not resolved. The CDR3 has 14 residues. V shed 3 bases and J shed 0 bases, with 9 bases lying between them. Germline CDR1 SEHNR, CDR2 FQNEAQ (reference sequence). For the CDR3, the DNA is TGTGCCAGCAGCTTGTCGTCCTACTCCTACGAGCAGTACTTC. It yields the protein CASSLSSYSYEQYF.

This clone was observed at least ten times. This chain joins TRBV5-4 and TRBJ1-1, with TRBD1 matching over 7 bases. The V gene end was trimmed by 4 bases and the J gene end by 1 base; junction bases not matched to a gene: 4. The CDR3 extends over 14 amino acids. Germline lookup yields CDR1 SGHNT and CDR2 YYREEE (reference sequence). As DNA, the CDR3 is TGTGCCAGCAGCCACAGGGGACAGAACACTGAAGCTTTCTTT. Protein sequence: CASSHRGQNTEAFF.

This clone was observed many times. The rearrangement joins TRBV4-1 to TRBJ1-5, with 8 nucleotides matching TRBD1. V shed 2 bases and J 6 bases; nucleotides not matched to a gene: 9. CDR1 is MGHRA and CDR2 is YSYEKL in the germline V gene. The CDR3 is made up of 16 amino acids. DNA for the CDR3: TGCGCCAGCAGCCAATCGGGTGGACAGGGACCTCAGCCCCAGCATTTT. Encoded protein: CASSQSGGQGPQPQHF.

In its sample, this clone was seen many times. The chain uses TRBV11-2 and TRBJ1-4, with TRBD1 identical over 11 bases. CDR1 is SGHAT and CDR2 is FQNNGV in the germline V gene. CDR3 length: 14 amino acids. V trimming: 5 bases; J trimming: 11 bases; junction bases outside the gene matches: 7. CDR3 sequence: CASSHGQGAEKLFF. CDR3 nucleotides: TGTGCCAGCAGCCATGGACAGGGGGCTGAGAAACTGTTTTTT.

This clone has ten or more counts. The CDR3 DNA reads TGTGCCAGCAGTTTTAGCGGGGGGTACGAGCAGTACTTC. Encoded protein: CASSFSGGYEQYF. The chain couples TRBV27 to TRBJ2-7, with 10 bases fitting TRBD2. Germline CDR1 is MNHEY and CDR2 is SMNVEV (reference sequence). V was clipped by 3 bases and J by 4 bases; unmatched bases: 0. The CDR3 has 13 residues.

This clone showed up many times. The chain has TRBV29-1 and TRBJ1-2; the D gene is possibly TRBD1 (5 bases). There are 13 residues in the CDR3. V gave up 0 bases and J gave up 8 bases, with 13 bases separating them. Germline lookup yields CDR1 SQVTM and CDR2 ANQGSEA. This CDR3 is CSVEDLGGIGYTF. In DNA form, the CDR3 reads TGCAGCGTTGAAGATCTGGGGGGGATCGGCTACACCTTC.

This clone was seen at least ten times. The rearrangement uses TRBV12-1 and TRBJ1-5; the D call TRBD1 from the table was never checked on the DNA. TRBV12-1 corresponds to a pseudogene. The CDR3 consists of 18 residues. The CDR3 DNA is TGTGCCAGCAGCTCCGGCGTGACAGGGGGCAGCGGCAATCAGCCCCAGCATTTT. This gives the protein CASSSGVTGGSGNQPQHF.

This clone came up many times. The V gene is TRBV30, the J gene TRBJ1-1, with D possibly matching TRBD1 (5 bases). The germline gives CDR1 GTSNPN, CDR2 SVGIG (reference sequence). The length of the CDR3 is 15 residues. Trimming pared 2 bases from V and 5 bases from J, leaving 18 bases between. Written as DNA, the CDR3 is TGTGCCTGGAGTCCGCGGGGGGGACGGAAGACTGAAGCTTTCTTT. Amino acids: CAWSPRGGRKTEAFF.

This clone was detected ten times or more. The chain links TRBV28 to TRBJ1-2; a weak D match, TRBD1 (5 bases). V dropped 1 base and J dropped 7 bases, with 19 bases sitting between them. The CDR3 runs to 16 residues. Germline V gene lookup returns CDR1 MDHEN and CDR2 SYDVKM. The CDR3 region has the DNA TGTGCCAGCAGTTTATCCCGCGGGGGAAACCGGGCTGGCTACACCTTC. It translates to CASSLSRGGNRAGYTF.

This clone appeared many times. The chain recombines TRBV5-1 with TRBJ2-2; D may be TRBD1 (6 bases). Germline V gene sequence: CDR1 SGHRS, CDR2 YFSETQ. This CDR3 spans 16 amino acids. V lost 0 bases to trimming and J lost 5 bases, with 14 bases between them. The CDR3 loop reads CASSLETGRGTGELFF. In DNA form, the CDR3 reads TGCGCCAGCAGCTTGGAAACAGGGAGAGGAACCGGGGAGCTGTTTTTT.

This clone has ten or more counts. CDR3 nucleotides: TGCGCCAGCAGCCAAGCCGGGACAGGATCTAACTATGGCTACACCTTC. Amino acids: CASSQAGTGSNYGYTF. This chain joins TRBV4-1 and TRBJ1-2; TRBD1 matches at 8 bases. The V and J ends lost 1 base and 0 bases, in that order; junction bases with no gene match: 4. The CDR3 runs 16 residues. The V gene's germline CDR1 is MGHRA and CDR2 YSYEKL.

This clone showed up many times. The chain uses TRBV4-1 and TRBJ1-5; TRBD1 aligns across 8 bases. Germline values: CDR1 MGHRA, CDR2 YSYEKL. The CDR3 loop spans 14 amino acids. Trimming removed 6 bases from V and 6 bases from J; junction bases left unmatched: 7. This CDR3 is CASSAGGFSQPQHF. In DNA form, the CDR3 reads TGCGCCAGCAGTGCAGGGGGCTTTTCTCAGCCCCAGCATTTT.

This clone was seen repeatedly, ten times or more. V gene TRBV9 combines with J gene TRBJ2-7, with D tentatively TRBD2 (7 bases). The V end lost 0 bases, the J end lost 4 bases, and 14 bases lay between the germline ends. The CDR3 has 15 amino acids. Germline values: CDR1 SGDLS, CDR2 YYNGEE. The CDR3 region has the DNA TGTGCCAGCAGCGTAGGAGGGGGGGCCGAATACGAGCAGTACTTC. Protein sequence: CASSVGGGAEYEQYF.

Points on this clone: One junction end disagrees with the germline gene, perhaps due to a read error. The rearrangement links TRBV5-5 to TRBJ2-3; D gene ambiguous. CDR1 SGHKS and CDR2 YYEKEE come from the germline V gene (reference sequence). The CDR3 contains 14 residues. CDR3 DNA: TGCGCCAGCAGCCAAACTTCTAGCACAGATACGCAGTATTTT. Translation: CASSQTSSTDTQYF.